This T cell receptor (beta chain) was documented in a study of human T cells and chemical hapten exposure. Germline CDR1 reads SGHKS; CDR2 reads YYEKEE (reference sequence). The CDR3 is made up of 15 amino acids. V dropped 0 bases and J dropped 6; count of bases not matched to a gene: 4. TCRdb re-called the RACE reads through MiXCR, storing one row per CDR3 protein. Among some 330,000 distinct CDR3 sequences listed, about 5.4% were seen once. Time point in this sample: pre-sensitization, week 0. Specified treatment: therapeutic diphenylcyclopropenone sensitization with weekly scalp DPC. This clonotype was recorded at least ten times.

This sequence joins TRBV5-5 and TRBJ1-5; the match to TRBD1 covers 9 bases. The sequence derives from a woman between 18 and 29 years old with alopecia areata. Some clones in this sample may be carry-over from other donors' samples. The sample was whole blood, taken in connection with sensitization to the hapten diphenylcyclopropenone (DPC). CDR3 DNA: TGTGCCAGCAGCTTGGACAGGGGGCAGGGTCAGCCCCAGCATTTT. Protein: CASSLDRGQGQPQHF.